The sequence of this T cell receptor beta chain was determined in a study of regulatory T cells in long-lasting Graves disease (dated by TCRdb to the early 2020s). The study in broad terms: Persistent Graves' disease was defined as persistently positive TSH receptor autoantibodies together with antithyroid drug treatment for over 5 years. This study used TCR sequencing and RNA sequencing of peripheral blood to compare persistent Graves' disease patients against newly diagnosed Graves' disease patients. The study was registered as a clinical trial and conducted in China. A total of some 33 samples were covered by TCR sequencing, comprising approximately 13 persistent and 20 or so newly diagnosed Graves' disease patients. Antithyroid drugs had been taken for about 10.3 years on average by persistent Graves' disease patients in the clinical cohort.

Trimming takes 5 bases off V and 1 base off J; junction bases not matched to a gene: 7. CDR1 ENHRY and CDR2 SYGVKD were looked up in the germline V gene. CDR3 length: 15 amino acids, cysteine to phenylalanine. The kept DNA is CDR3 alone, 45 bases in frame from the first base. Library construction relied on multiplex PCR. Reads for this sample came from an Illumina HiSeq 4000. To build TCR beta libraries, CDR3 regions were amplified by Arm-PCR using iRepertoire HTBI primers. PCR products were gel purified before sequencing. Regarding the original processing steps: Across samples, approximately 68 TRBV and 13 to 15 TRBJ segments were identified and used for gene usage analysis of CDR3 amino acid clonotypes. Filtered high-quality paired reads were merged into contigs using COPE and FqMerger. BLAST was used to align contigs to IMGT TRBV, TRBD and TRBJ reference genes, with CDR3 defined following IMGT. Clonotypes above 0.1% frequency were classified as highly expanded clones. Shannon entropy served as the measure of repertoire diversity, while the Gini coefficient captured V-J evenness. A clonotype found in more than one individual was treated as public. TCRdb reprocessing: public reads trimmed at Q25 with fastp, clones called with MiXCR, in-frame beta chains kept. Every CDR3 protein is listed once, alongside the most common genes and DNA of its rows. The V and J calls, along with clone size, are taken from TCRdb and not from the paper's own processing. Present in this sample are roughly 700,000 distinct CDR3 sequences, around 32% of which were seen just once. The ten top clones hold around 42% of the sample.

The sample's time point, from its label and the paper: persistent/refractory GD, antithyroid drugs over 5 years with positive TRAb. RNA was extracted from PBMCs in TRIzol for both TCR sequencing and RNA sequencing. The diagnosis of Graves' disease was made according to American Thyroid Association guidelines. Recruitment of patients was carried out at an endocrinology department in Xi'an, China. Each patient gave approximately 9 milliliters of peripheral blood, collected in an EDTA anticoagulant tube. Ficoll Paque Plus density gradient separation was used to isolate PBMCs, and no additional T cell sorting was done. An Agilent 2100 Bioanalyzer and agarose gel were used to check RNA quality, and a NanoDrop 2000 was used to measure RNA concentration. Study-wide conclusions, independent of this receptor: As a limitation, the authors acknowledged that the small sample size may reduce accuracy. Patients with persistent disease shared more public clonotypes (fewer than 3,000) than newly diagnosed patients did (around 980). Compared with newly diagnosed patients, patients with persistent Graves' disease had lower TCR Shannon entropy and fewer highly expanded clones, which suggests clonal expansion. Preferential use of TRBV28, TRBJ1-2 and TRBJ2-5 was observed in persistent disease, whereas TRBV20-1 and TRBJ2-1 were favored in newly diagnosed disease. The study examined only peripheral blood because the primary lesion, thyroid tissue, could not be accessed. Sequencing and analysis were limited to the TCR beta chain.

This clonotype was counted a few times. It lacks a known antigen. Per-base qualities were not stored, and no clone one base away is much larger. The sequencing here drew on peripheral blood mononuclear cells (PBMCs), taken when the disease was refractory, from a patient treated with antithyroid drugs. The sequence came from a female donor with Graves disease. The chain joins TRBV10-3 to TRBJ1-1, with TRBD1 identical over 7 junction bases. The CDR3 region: CAISNRDSKNTEAFF. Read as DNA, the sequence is TGTGCCATCAGTAACCGGGACAGCAAGAACACTGAAGCTTTCTTT.